This passage covers 25 T cell receptor beta chains from one sample sequenced in a study of neurological immune-mediated disorders. MiXCR, applied by TCRdb to the 5' RACE reads, yields one record per CDR3 protein. The sample holds 30,000 to 40,000 distinct CDR3 sequences, nearly 7.5% seen once. The sequencing sample was made of PBMCs. The receptor set was obtained from a woman in her thirties or forties in good health.

This clonotype came up many times. The V call is TRBV12-3 or TRBV12-4, the J call TRBJ2-7; 9 nucleotides agree with TRBD2. The CDR3 is made up of 16 amino acids. Losses at the gene ends were 0 bases for V and 2 bases for J; bases not matched to a gene: 5. The CDR3 nucleotides read TGTGCCAGCAGTTTAGCTCTAGCGGGGTCCCCCTACGAGCAGTACTTC. Translation: CASSLALAGSPYEQYF.

This clonotype was picked up many times. The J gene is TRBJ2-2, the V gene TRBV3-1, with a possible D match to TRBD1 (6 bases). The CDR3 extends over 15 amino acids. Germline CDR1 and CDR2: LGHDT and YNNKEL (reference sequence). V lost 1 base, J lost 6 bases, and 12 bases lay in between. The CDR3 spells CASSQGDIEAGELFF. For the CDR3, the DNA is TGTGCCAGCAGCCAAGGGGACATAGAGGCCGGGGAGCTGTTTTTT.

There are many counts of this clonotype. The chain joins TRBV2 to TRBJ2-7, with D perhaps TRBD1 (5 bases). The CDR3 extends over 12 amino acids. The germline V and J ends were trimmed by 7 bases and 1 base, with 8 bases remaining between them. The germline CDR1 and CDR2 sequences are SNHLY and FYNNEI. The DNA of the CDR3 is TGTGCCAGCACCCAGGGATCCTACGAGCAGTACGTC. Amino acids: CASTQGSYEQYV.

This clonotype came up many times. The rearrangement links TRBV5-1 to TRBJ2-3; 7 bases map to TRBD2. Germline V gene data show CDR1 as SGHRS and CDR2 as YFSETQ. The junction had 6 bases not matched to a gene; V was cut back by 2 bases and J by 0 bases. CDR3 size: 16 residues. The CDR3 spells CASSLVAGDSTDTQYF. The CDR3 nucleotides read TGCGCCAGCAGCTTAGTAGCGGGCGATAGCACAGATACGCAGTATTTT.

This clonotype was observed many times. The chain carries TRBV7-9 and TRBJ1-2, with D unresolved. Germline-derived CDR1 and CDR2 are SEHNR and FQNEAQ (reference sequence). Trimming stripped 1 base from V and 8 bases from J, with 14 bases between. CDR3 length equals 14 residues. The CDR3 sequence is CASSLVPQSGGYTF. DNA for the CDR3: TGTGCCAGCAGCTTAGTGCCCCAATCGGGCGGCTACACCTTC.

The sample holds many counts of this clonotype. This chain uses TRBV21-1 with TRBJ2-3. TRBV21-1 is given as a pseudogene. The CDR3 runs to 14 residues. The CDR3 here is CASSKGAYTDTQYF. The CDR3 DNA follows: TGTGCCAGCAGCAAAGGGGCATACACAGATACGCAGTATTTT.

This clonotype was counted ten times or more. The V call is TRBV11-2, the J call TRBJ2-1; 8 positions match TRBD2. After removal of 7 bases from V and 9 bases from J, the junction contained 5 bases not matched to a gene. The CDR3 is 12 residues long. Germline loops: CDR1 SGHAT, CDR2 FQNNGV. The CDR3 sequence is CASTGTRSEQFF. Written as DNA, the CDR3 is TGTGCCAGCACCGGGACTAGGAGTGAGCAGTTCTTC.

DNA for the CDR3: TGTGCCAGCAGTTTTATTCCCTCTCGTAGGGAAACTGAAGCTTTCTTT. Translation: CASSFIPSRRETEAFF. The chain couples TRBV12-3 or TRBV12-4 to TRBJ1-1; the D is unclear. The CDR3 has 16 amino acids. The ends were cut back, 3 bases at V and 5 bases at J, with 19 bases in the middle.

This clonotype came up many times. The chain recombines TRBV5-8 with TRBJ2-2, with 8 positions matching TRBD2. This CDR3 is built from 17 residues. Trimming at V came to 3 bases and at J to 5 bases, leaving 12 bases not matched to a gene. CDR1 and CDR2 (germline): SGHTS, YDEGEE. The CDR3 DNA reads as TGTGCCAGCAGCTCCACCCCCGGGACTAGTGTGACCGGGGAGCTGTTTTTT. This sequence encodes CASSSTPGTSVTGELFF.

Ten or more counts support this clonotype. The chain joins TRBV27 to TRBJ2-2; TRBD2 matches 7 bases. The germline V gene encodes CDR1 MNHEY and CDR2 SMNVEV (reference sequence). V shed 5 bases and J 7 bases; nucleotides not matched to a gene: 4. The CDR3 contains 13 residues. For the CDR3, the DNA is TGTGCCAGCAGTCCCCGGGGGGTCGGGGAGCTGTTTTTT. Amino acids: CASSPRGVGELFF.

At least ten counts were recorded for this clonotype. This chain links TRBV5-1 with TRBJ2-6, with a weak D call TRBD1 (5 bases). Trimming cost V 5 bases and J 2 bases, with 11 bases left between them. Germline loops: CDR1 SGHRS, CDR2 YFSETQ. The CDR3 runs 15 residues. CDR3 nucleotide sequence: TGCGCCAGCAGAACTGGGGCAGCTGGGGCCAACGTCCTGACTTTC. It yields the protein CASRTGAAGANVLTF.

Judged by abundance, this clonotype is medium-sized. This chain joins TRBV7-9 and TRBJ1-2; D remains unclear. CDR3 length: 13 amino acids. Trimming took off 1 base at V and 8 bases at J, with 11 bases between the two ends. The germline CDR1 and CDR2 sequences are SEHNR and FQNEAQ (reference sequence). CDR3 sequence reads: CASSLDGRIGYTF. The CDR3 DNA reads TGTGCCAGCAGCTTAGATGGTCGGATCGGCTACACCTTC.

Judged by abundance, this clonotype is medium-sized. CDR3 DNA: TGTGCCAGCAGTCTCCCCCCTGCGGAGCCCCAGCATTTT. Encoded protein: CASSLPPAEPQHF. The chain employs TRBV12-3 or TRBV12-4 and TRBJ1-5; D is uncertain. Trimming took off 5 bases at V and 8 bases at J, with 13 bases between the two ends. The CDR3 is 13 residues long.

This clonotype was seen at least ten times. This chain joins TRBV24-1 and TRBJ2-7; possibly TRBD2 for D (5 bases). V gave up 9 bases and J gave up 0 bases, with 11 bases separating them. Germline V gene sequence: CDR1 KGHDR, CDR2 SFDVKD. The length of the CDR3 is 13 residues. The CDR3 DNA sequence: TGTGCCACCGGCCTCGAGGGCTCCTACGAGCAGTACTTC. Translation: CATGLEGSYEQYF.

This clonotype has at least ten counts. This chain links TRBV7-8 with TRBJ2-5; 9 nucleotides match TRBD2. With 6 bases clipped from V and 4 bases from J, the junction kept 12 bases outside the gene matches. Germline lookup yields CDR1 SGHVS and CDR2 FQNEAQ. The CDR3 spans 16 residues. CDR3 nucleotide sequence: TGTGCCAGCAGTGGTGGACTAGCGACCCCCGGAGAGACCCAGTACTTC. It is translated as CASSGGLATPGETQYF. The full variable domain, in which reference TRBV7-8 and TRBJ2-5 provide the parts outside the CDR3, is GAGVSQSPRYKVAKRGQDVALRCDPISGHVSLFWYQQALGQGPEFLTYFQNEAQLDKSGLPSDRFFAERPEGSVSTLKIQRTQQEDSAVYLCASSGGLATPGETQYFGPGTRLLVL.

In its sample, this clonotype was seen many times. The CDR3, as DNA: TGTGCCAGCAGCTTAAGTACCAGACGCACAGATACGCAGTATTTT. Its translation is CASSLSTRRTDTQYF. The chain is built from TRBV7-2 and TRBJ2-3; the D is unclear. This CDR3 spans 15 amino acids. V lost 2 bases to trimming and J lost 1 base, with 10 bases between them. Germline lookup yields CDR1 SGHTA and CDR2 FQGNSA.

This clonotype was detected ten times or more. The CDR3 DNA reads as TGTGCCAGCAGGTCCTACAGGGCCTCCGCTGAAGCTTTCTTT. It yields the protein CASRSYRASAEAFF. The chain is built from TRBV28 and TRBJ1-1, with a possible D match to TRBD1 (6 bases). The germline V gene encodes CDR1 MDHEN and CDR2 SYDVKM. Trimming shortened V by 6 bases and J by 6 bases, and 17 bases separated the two germline ends. The CDR3 has 14 amino acids.

The table lists this clonotype with many counts. The chain has TRBV20-1 and TRBJ2-7; TRBD1 matches at 8 bases. Germline-derived CDR1 and CDR2 are DFQATT and SNEGSKA (reference sequence). The CDR3 contains 14 residues. The junction had 7 bases not matched to a gene; V was cut back by 6 bases and J by 0 bases. CDR3 in amino acids: CSARDRRSSYEQYF. The DNA for the CDR3 is TGCAGTGCAAGGGACAGGCGAAGCTCCTACGAGCAGTACTTC.

This clonotype was seen repeatedly, ten times or more. J is TRBJ1-1 and V is TRBV12-3 or TRBV12-4; D gene uncertain. Trimming removed 3 bases at V and 0 bases at J, with 8 bases between. This CDR3 spans 14 amino acids. The DNA of the CDR3 is TGTGCCAGCAGTTTTTACGGGATGAACACTGAAGCTTTCTTT. Protein product: CASSFYGMNTEAFF.

In its sample, this clonotype was seen many times. This chain connects TRBV30 to TRBJ2-2, with D possibly matching TRBD1 (5 bases). V was clipped by 4 bases and J by 5 bases, with 8 bases between them. Germline values: CDR1 GTSNPN, CDR2 SVGIG (reference sequence). The CDR3 covers 12 residues. This chain's CDR3 is CAWTGLTGELFF. The CDR3 coding sequence is TGTGCCTGGACAGGGTTAACCGGGGAGCTGTTTTTT.

This clonotype was detected many times. The chain employs TRBV27 and TRBJ2-7; perhaps TRBD1 as D (5 bases). Deletions cut 11 bases from V and 7 bases from J, with 24 bases between. This CDR3 is built from 14 residues. CDR1 is MNHEY and CDR2 is SMNVEV in the germline V gene (reference sequence). The CDR3 bases are TGTGCCCCACCCGTTTGTTGGGGCCTACGGGAGCAGTACGTC. Translated, it gives CAPPVCWGLREQYV.

This clonotype was recorded at least ten times. This chain joins TRBV6-5 and TRBJ2-1; 9 bases line up with TRBD2. The length of the CDR3 is 16 residues. Trimming cost V 2 bases and J 7 bases; bases outside gene matches: 9. CDR1 and CDR2 from the germline V gene are MNHEY and SVGAGI. Here the CDR3 DNA reads TGTGCCAGCAGTTACGGACAGCGGGGGGCCAGAAATGAGCAGTTCTTC. This encodes CASSYGQRGARNEQFF.

This clonotype has at least ten counts. This CDR3 is CASSPDRKTEAFF. CDR3 coding DNA: TGCGCCAGCAGCCCGGACAGGAAAACTGAAGCTTTCTTT. This chain links TRBV5-1 with TRBJ1-1; TRBD1 aligns across 7 bases. V lost 4 bases, J lost 5 bases, and 5 bases stayed unmatched. The CDR3 runs 13 residues. Germline CDR1 SGHRS, CDR2 YFSETQ.

Turning to this clonotype: One junction end disagrees with the germline gene, perhaps due to a read error. V gene TRBV5-1 combines with J gene TRBJ2-4; tentative D call: TRBD2 (5 bases). Germline loops: CDR1 SGHRS, CDR2 YFSETQ. The CDR3 runs to 14 residues. The CDR3 nucleotides are TGCACCAGCAGCTCCCGGGATACCAAAAACATTCAGTACTTC. Protein product: CTSSSRDTKNIQYF. Supplemented by reference TRBV5-1 and TRBJ2-4, the full variable domain reads KAGVTQTPRYLIKTRGQQVTLSCSPISGHRSVSWYQQTPGQGLQFLFEYFSETQRNKGNFPGRFSGRQFSNSRSEMNVSTLELGDSALYLCTSSSRDTKNIQYFGAGTRLSVL.

This clonotype was observed at least ten times. The chain is built from TRBV14 and TRBJ2-3, with D unresolved. CDR1 and CDR2 from the germline V gene are SGHDN and FVKESK. The CDR3 is made up of 12 amino acids. Trimming removed 1 base at V and 7 bases at J, with 6 bases between. This chain's CDR3 is CASSQGFYTQYF. DNA of the CDR3: TGTGCCAGCAGCCAAGGTTTCTATACGCAGTATTTT.